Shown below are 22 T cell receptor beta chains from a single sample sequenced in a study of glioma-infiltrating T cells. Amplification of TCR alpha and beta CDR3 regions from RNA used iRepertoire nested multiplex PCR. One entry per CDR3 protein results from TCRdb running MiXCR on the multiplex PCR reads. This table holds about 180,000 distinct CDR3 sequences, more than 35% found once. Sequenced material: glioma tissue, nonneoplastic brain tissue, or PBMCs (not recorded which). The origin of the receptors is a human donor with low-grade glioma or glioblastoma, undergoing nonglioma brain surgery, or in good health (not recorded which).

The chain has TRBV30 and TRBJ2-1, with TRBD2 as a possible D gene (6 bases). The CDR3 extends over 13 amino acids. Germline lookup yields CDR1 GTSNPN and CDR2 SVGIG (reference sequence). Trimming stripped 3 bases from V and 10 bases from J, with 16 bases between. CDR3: CAWRRDWGDEQFF. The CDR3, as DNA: TGTGCCTGGAGACGGGACTGGGGGGACGAGCAGTTCTTC.

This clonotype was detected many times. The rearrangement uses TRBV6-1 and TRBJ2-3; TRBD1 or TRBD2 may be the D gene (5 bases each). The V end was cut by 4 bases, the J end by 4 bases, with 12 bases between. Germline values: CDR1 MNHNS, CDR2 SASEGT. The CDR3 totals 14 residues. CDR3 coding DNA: TGTGCCAGCAGTGGAGGGGTGCGGGCAGATACGCAGTATTTT. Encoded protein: CASSGGVRADTQYF.

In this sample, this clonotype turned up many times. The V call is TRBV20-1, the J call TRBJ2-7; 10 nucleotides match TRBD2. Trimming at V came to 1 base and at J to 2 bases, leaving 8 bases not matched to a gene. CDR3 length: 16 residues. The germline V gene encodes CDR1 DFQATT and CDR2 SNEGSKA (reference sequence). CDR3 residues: CSARGTSGFHPYEQYF. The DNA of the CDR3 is TGCAGTGCTAGAGGGACTAGCGGCTTCCACCCCTACGAGCAGTACTTC.

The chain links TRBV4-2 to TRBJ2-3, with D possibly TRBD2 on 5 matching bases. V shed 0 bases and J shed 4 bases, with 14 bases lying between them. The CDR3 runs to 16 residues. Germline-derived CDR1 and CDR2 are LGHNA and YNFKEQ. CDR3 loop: CASSQEGGLGADTQYF. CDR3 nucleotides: TGTGCCAGCAGCCAAGAAGGCGGGTTGGGAGCAGATACGCAGTATTTT.

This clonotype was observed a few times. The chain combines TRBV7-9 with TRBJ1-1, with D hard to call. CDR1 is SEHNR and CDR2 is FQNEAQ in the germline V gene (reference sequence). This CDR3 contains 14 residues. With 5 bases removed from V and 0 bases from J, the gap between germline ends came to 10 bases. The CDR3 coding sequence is TGTGCCAGCAGCATAGTATCAGTGAACACTGAAGCTTTCTTT. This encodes CASSIVSVNTEAFF.

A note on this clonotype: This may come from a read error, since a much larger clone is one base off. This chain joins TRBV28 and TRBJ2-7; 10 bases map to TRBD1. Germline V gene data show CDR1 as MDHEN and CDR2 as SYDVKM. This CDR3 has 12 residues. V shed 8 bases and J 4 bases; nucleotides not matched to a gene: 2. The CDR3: CASGTGVYEQYF. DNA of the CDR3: TGTGCCAGCGGGACAGGGGTGTACGAGCAGTACTTC. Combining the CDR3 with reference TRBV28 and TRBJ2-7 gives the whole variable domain DVKVTQSSRYLVKRTGEKVFLECVQDMDHENMFWYRQDPGLGLRLIYFSYDVKMKEKGDIPEGYSVSREKKERFSLILESASTNQTSMYLCASGTGVYEQYFGPGTRLTVT.

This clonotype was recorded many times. Here the CDR3 DNA reads TGTGCCAGCATGGGCGGACTCGGAGCTTTCTTT. Its translation is CASMGGLGAFF. The V call is TRBV2, the J call TRBJ1-1; no clear D. Trimming left V 7 bases short and J 10 bases short, with 13 bases between. Germline CDR1 SNHLY, CDR2 FYNNEI. This CDR3 has 11 residues.

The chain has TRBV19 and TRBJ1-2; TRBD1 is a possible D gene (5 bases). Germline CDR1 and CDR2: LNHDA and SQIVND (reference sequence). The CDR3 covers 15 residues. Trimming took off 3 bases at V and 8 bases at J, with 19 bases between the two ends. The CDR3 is CASSIPRTWSGGYTF. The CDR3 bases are TGTGCCAGTAGTATCCCTCGGACATGGAGCGGGGGCTACACCTTC.

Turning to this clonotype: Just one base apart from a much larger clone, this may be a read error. The CDR3 loop reads CGAGHPYEQYF. The CDR3 DNA reads TGCGGTGCCGGTCACCCCTACGAGCAGTACTTC. This chain links TRBV20-1 with TRBJ2-7; no clear D gene. Germline V CDR1 and CDR2: DFQATT, SNEGSKA (reference sequence). The CDR3 totals 11 residues.

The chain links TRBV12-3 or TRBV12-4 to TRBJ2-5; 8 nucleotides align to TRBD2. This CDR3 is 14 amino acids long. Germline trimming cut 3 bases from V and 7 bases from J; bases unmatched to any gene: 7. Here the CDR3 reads CASSFAGGAGTQYF. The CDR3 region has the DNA TGTGCCAGCAGTTTCGCGGGAGGTGCCGGGACCCAGTACTTC.

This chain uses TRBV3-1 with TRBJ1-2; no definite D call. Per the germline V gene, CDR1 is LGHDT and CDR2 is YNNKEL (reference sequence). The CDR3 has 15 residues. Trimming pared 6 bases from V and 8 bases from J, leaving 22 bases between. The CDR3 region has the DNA TGTGCCAGCAGACAACCACTGGGAGGAGGTGAAGGCTACACCTTC. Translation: CASRQPLGGGEGYTF.

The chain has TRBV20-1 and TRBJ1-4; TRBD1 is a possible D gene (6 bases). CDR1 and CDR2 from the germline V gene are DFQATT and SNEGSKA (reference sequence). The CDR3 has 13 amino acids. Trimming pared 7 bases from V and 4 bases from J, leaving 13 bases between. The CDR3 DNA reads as TGCAGTGAGCAGGGGAGGGGTAATGAAAAACTGTTTTTT. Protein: CSEQGRGNEKLFF.

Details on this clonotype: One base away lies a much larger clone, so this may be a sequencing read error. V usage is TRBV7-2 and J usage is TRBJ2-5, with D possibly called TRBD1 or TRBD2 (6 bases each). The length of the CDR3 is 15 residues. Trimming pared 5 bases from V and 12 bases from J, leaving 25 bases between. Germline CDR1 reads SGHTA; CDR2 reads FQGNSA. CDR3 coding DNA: TGTGCCAGCAGCCAGGAGGGGGAGGTCGGGTTGCCCGAGTACTTC. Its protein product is CASSQEGEVGLPEYF.

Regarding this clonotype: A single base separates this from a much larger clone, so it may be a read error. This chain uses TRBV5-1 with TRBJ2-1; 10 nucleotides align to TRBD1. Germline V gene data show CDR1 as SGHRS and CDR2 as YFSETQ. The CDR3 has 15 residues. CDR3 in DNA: TGCGGCAGCAGCACTAATTCCGGGACAGGGGACGAGCAGTTCTTC. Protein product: CGSSTNSGTGDEQFF.

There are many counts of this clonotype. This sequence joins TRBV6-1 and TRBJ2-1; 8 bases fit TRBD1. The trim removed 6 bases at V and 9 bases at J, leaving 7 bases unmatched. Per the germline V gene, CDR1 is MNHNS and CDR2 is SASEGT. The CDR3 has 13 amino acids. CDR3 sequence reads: CASRRTGIFEQFF. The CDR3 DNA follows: TGTGCCAGCAGAAGGACAGGGATCTTTGAGCAGTTCTTC.

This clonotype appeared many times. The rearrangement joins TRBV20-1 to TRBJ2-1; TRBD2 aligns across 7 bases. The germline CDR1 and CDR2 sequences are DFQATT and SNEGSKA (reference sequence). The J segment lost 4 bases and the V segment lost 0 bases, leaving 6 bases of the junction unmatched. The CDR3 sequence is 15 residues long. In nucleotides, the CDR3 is TGCAGTGCTAGAGATGGGGTTAGCGGGTACAATGAGCAGTTCTTC. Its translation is CSARDGVSGYNEQFF.

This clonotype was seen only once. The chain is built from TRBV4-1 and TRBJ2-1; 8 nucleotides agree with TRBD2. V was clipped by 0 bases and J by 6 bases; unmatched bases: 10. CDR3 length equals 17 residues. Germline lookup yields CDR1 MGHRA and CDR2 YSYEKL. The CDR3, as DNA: TGCGCCAGCAGCCAAGACACCAACTCAGGACTAGCCAATGAGCAGTTCTTC. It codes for CASSQDTNSGLANEQFF.

As DNA, the CDR3 is TGCAGTGCAAGCCCGGGTAGGCTAGCGGGAAGGTACGAGCAGTACTTC. Residues: CSASPGRLAGRYEQYF. This chain uses TRBV20-1 with TRBJ2-7, with 9 bases that match TRBD2. The CDR3 sequence is 16 residues long. Unmatched junction bases numbered 16, after V lost 6 bases and J lost 4 bases. Germline CDR1 and CDR2: DFQATT and SNEGSKA (reference sequence).

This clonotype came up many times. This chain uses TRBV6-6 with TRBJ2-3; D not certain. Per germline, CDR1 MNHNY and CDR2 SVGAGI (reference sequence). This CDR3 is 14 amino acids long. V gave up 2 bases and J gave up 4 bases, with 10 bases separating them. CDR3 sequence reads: CASSYTELADTQYF. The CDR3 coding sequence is TGTGCCAGCAGTTACACAGAACTCGCAGATACGCAGTATTTT.

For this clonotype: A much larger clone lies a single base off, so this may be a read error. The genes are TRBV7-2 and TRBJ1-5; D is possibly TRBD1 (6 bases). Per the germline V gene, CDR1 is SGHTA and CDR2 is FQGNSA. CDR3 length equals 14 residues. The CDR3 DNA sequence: TGTGCCAGCATCTTAGGGGGGCTGAATCAGCCCCAGCATTTT. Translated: CASILGGLNQPQHF.

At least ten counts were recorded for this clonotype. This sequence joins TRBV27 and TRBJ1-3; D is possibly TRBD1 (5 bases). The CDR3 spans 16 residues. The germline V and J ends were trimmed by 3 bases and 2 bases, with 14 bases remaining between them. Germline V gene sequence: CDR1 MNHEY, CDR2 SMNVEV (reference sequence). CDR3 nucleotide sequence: TGTGCCAGCAGTTTGTCCGGTGGGGCTACTGGAAACACCATATATTTT. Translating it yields CASSLSGGATGNTIYF.

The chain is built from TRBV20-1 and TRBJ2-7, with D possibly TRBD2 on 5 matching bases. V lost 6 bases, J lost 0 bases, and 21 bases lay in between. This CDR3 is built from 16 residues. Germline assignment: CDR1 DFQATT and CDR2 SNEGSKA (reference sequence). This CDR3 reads CSAAAGLSAPSYEQYF. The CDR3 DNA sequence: TGCAGTGCCGCCGCCGGACTCTCGGCTCCCTCCTACGAGCAGTACTTC.